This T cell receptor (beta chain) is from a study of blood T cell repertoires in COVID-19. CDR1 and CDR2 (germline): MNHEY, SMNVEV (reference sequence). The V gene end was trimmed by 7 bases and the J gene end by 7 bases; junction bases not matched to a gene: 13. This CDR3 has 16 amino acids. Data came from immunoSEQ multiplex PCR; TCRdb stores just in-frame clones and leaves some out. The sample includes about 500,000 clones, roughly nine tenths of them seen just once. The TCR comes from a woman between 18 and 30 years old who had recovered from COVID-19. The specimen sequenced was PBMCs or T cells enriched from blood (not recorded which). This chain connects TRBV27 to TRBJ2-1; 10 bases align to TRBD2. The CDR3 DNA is TGTGCCAGCATTCCCCTTGAGCGGGGGGGCGTGAATGAGCAGTTCTTC. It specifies CASIPLERGGVNEQFF.